Each of the 15 T cell receptor beta chains below was sequenced from the same sample in a study of blood T cell repertoires in COVID-19 (dated by TCRdb to between 2020 and 2021). Library method: the immunoSEQ multiplex PCR assay. Not all clones reach the TCRdb copy of this immuneACCESS table, which keeps in-frame sequences only. Checked studies attribute under half of the gap to unresolved V genes and leave the rest unexplained. Counted in this sample were approximately 110,000 clones; under 75% of them appeared once. The top ten constitute approximately 6.3% of the sample. Material: peripheral blood. These TCRs come from a man older than 75 with acute or convalescent COVID-19.

The DNA of the CDR3 is TGTGCCAGCAGTCCTGAAAACCCCTTCGGGAATGGCTACACCTTC. Translating it yields CASSPENPFGNGYTF. The chain combines TRBV27 with TRBJ1-2; D unclear. Between the trimmed V and J ends, which lost 5 bases and 6 bases, there was a span of 19 bases. Germline CDR1 reads MNHEY; CDR2 reads SMNVEV (reference sequence). The CDR3 is 15 residues long.

The chain combines TRBV5-1 with TRBJ1-2; 8 bases match TRBD1. CDR1 is SGHRS and CDR2 is YFSETQ in the germline V gene. This CDR3 region has 14 residues. The ends lost 4 bases at V and 7 bases at J; junction bases unmatched: 9. The CDR3 loop is CASSLFDRGSGYTF. As DNA, the CDR3 is TGCGCCAGCAGCCTCTTCGACAGGGGATCTGGCTACACCTTC.

This clone was seen a handful of times. V gene TRBV5-6 combines with J gene TRBJ2-1; a possible D gene is TRBD1 (5 bases). The CDR3 has 15 amino acids. Germline V gene data show CDR1 as SGHDT and CDR2 as YYEEEE. Trimming shortened V by 6 bases and J by 5 bases, and 18 bases separated the two germline ends. As DNA, the CDR3 is TGTGCCAGCACCATTGTTTCTTACAGGAACAATGAGCAGTTCTTC. Residues: CASTIVSYRNNEQFF.

This clone was observed a few times. V and J are TRBV10-3 and TRBJ2-3, with D possibly being TRBD2 (6 bases). The V and J ends lost 8 bases and 2 bases respectively, with 11 bases between them. There are 13 residues in the CDR3. CDR1 ENHRY and CDR2 SYGVKD come from the germline V gene. This chain's CDR3 is CAIAGLSTDTQYF. The CDR3 nucleotides are TGTGCCATCGCGGGACTTTCCACAGATACGCAGTATTTT.

This clone showed up just a few times. The J gene is TRBJ1-1, the V gene TRBV19; the D is unclear. V was shortened by 4 bases and J by 4 bases, with 19 bases between the two germline ends. This CDR3 comprises 16 residues. CDR1 is LNHDA and CDR2 is SQIVND in the germline V gene (reference sequence). For the CDR3, the DNA is TGTGCCAGTAGTACCCGACTACCACCCGGGAGCACTGAAGCTTTCTTT. Translated: CASSTRLPPGSTEAFF.

The chain combines TRBV6-2 or TRBV6-3 with TRBJ1-5; D call uncertain. CDR1 is MNHEY, CDR2 SVGEGT, per germline. CDR3 length equals 19 residues. The germline V and J ends were trimmed by 5 bases and 0 bases, with 23 bases remaining between them. The CDR3 DNA is TGTGCCAGCAGTCAATCGACTAACCCCTCAGATTATAGCAATCAGCCCCAGCATTTT. Encoded protein: CASSQSTNPSDYSNQPQHF.

The chain combines TRBV5-1 with TRBJ2-1; 7 nucleotides align to TRBD2. Germline-derived CDR1 and CDR2 are SGHRS and YFSETQ. The V gene end was trimmed by 0 bases and the J gene end by 7 bases; junction bases not matched to a gene: 7. The CDR3 covers 15 residues. The chain's CDR3 is CASSLGGLVGNEQFF. As DNA, the CDR3 is TGCGCCAGCAGCTTGGGCGGACTAGTGGGGAATGAGCAGTTCTTC.

The chain joins TRBV6-4 to TRBJ2-6, with D possibly TRBD1 on 6 matching bases. CDR1 and CDR2 (germline): MRHNA, SNTAGT. The CDR3 length is 16 residues. The V end was cut by 6 bases, the J end by 0 bases, with 12 bases between. The CDR3 protein is CASRVTGSSGANVLTF. CDR3 DNA: TGTGCCAGCAGGGTAACAGGGAGCTCTGGGGCCAACGTCCTGACTTTC.

This chain connects TRBV18 to TRBJ1-1; weak D call: TRBD1 (5 bases). Germline values: CDR1 KGHSH, CDR2 LQKENI. V was pared by 2 bases and J by 3 bases, with 13 bases between. The CDR3 is 15 residues long. CDR3 loop: CASSPYTGGDTEAFF. For the CDR3, the DNA is TGTGCCAGCTCACCATATACGGGGGGTGACACTGAAGCTTTCTTT.

The rearrangement joins TRBV28 to TRBJ1-6; D is uncertain. In germline, CDR1 is MDHEN, CDR2 SYDVKM. Trimming took 8 bases from V and 0 from J, leaving 14 bases between them. This CDR3 is built from 16 residues. The CDR3 sequence: CASATELSSYNSPLHF. The DNA for the CDR3 is TGTGCCAGCGCTACCGAATTGAGCTCCTATAATTCACCCCTCCACTTT. Looking up the rest from reference TRBV28 and TRBJ1-6 gives the full variable domain: DVKVTQSSRYLVKRTGEKVFLECVQDMDHENMFWYRQDPGLGLRLIYFSYDVKMKEKGDIPEGYSVSREKKERFSLILESASTNQTSMYLCASATELSSYNSPLHFGNGTRLTVT.

There are a few counts of this clone. Written as DNA, the CDR3 is TGTGCCAGCAGAGCTAGCCGGAGCACAGATACGCAGTATTTT. Amino acid sequence: CASRASRSTDTQYF. J is TRBJ2-3 and V is TRBV27; a weak D match, TRBD2 (5 bases). Germline CDR1 reads MNHEY; CDR2 reads SMNVEV (reference sequence). This CDR3 has 14 amino acids. V was cut by 6 bases and J by 0 bases, with 10 bases left in between.

This clone was seen more than once but under ten times. V is TRBV4-2 and J is TRBJ2-1, with D uncertain. CDR3 length equals 12 residues. The germline V and J ends were trimmed by 2 bases and 10 bases, with 9 bases remaining between them. Looked up from germline, CDR1 is LGHNA and CDR2 is YNFKEQ. The CDR3 spells CASSQPLQEQFF. DNA of the CDR3: TGTGCCAGCAGCCAACCTTTACAGGAGCAGTTCTTC.

V usage is TRBV29-1 and J usage is TRBJ2-2, with D unresolved. Germline CDR1 reads SQVTM; CDR2 reads ANQGSEA. Deletions cut 4 bases from V and 2 bases from J, with 11 bases between. The CDR3 has 14 amino acids. In DNA form, the CDR3 reads TGCAGCGTTGCCCCGCGGCTCAACACCGGGGAGCTGTTTTTT. The encoded protein is CSVAPRLNTGELFF.

This clone has just one count. The DNA for the CDR3 is TGTGCCAGACTGACGGGACAGGGGGCTGAGGAGACCCAGTACTTC. Translated: CARLTGQGAEETQYF. The chain combines TRBV19 with TRBJ2-5, with 12 bases matching TRBD1. This CDR3 has 15 amino acids. Germline V gives CDR1 LNHDA, CDR2 SQIVND (reference sequence). Trimming removed 9 bases from V and 5 bases from J; junction bases left unmatched: 10.

This chain joins TRBV4-2 and TRBJ1-2; D is possibly TRBD1 (5 bases). The CDR3 runs to 15 residues. Germline V gene data show CDR1 as LGHNA and CDR2 as YNFKEQ. Deletions cut 0 bases from V and 6 bases from J, with 14 bases between. This CDR3 reads CASSQDPKGDDGYTF. DNA of the CDR3: TGTGCCAGCAGCCAAGATCCGAAAGGGGATGATGGCTACACCTTC.